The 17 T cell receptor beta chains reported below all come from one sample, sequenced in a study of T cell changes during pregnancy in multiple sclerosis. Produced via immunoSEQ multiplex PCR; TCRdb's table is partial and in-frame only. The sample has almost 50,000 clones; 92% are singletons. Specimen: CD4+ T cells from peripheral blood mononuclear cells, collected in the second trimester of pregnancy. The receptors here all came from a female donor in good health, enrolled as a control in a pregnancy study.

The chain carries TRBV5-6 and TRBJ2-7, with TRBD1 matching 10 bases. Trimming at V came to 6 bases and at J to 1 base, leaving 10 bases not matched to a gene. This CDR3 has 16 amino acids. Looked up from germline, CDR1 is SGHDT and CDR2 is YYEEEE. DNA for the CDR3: TGTGCCAGCATTCCTCGAGGGACAGGGGTTTCCTACGAGCAGTACTTC. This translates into CASIPRGTGVSYEQYF.

CDR3 nucleotide sequence: TGCGCCAGCAGCTTGCAGTCCGGGGGGAACACTGAAGCTTTCTTT. Amino acid sequence: CASSLQSGGNTEAFF. This rearrangement joins TRBV5-1 to TRBJ1-1; a weak D match, TRBD1 (5 bases). The germline V gene encodes CDR1 SGHRS and CDR2 YFSETQ. This CDR3 comprises 15 residues. V lost 1 base, J lost 1 base, and 11 bases lay in between.

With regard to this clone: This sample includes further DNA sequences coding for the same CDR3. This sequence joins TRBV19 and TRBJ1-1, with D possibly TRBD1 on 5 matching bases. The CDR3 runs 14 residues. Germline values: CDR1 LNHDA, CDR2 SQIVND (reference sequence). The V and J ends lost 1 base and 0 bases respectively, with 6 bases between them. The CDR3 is CASSIGTLNTEAFF. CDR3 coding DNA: TGTGCCAGTAGTATAGGGACACTGAACACTGAAGCTTTCTTT.

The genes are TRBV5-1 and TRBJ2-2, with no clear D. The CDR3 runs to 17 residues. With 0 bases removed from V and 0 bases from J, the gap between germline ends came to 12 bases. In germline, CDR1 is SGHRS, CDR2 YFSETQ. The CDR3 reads CASSLGLLSANTGELFF. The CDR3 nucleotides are TGCGCCAGCAGCTTGGGACTTCTTAGTGCGAACACCGGGGAGCTGTTTTTT.

The CDR3 here is CASSLGLTTGELFF. The DNA of the CDR3 is TGTGCCAGCAGCTTAGGACTAACCACCGGGGAGCTGTTTTTT. The chain recombines TRBV7-2 with TRBJ2-2; weak D call: TRBD2 (5 bases). Trimming took 1 base from V and 4 from J, leaving 7 bases between them. The CDR3 runs to 14 residues. CDR1 and CDR2 (germline): SGHTA, FQGNSA.

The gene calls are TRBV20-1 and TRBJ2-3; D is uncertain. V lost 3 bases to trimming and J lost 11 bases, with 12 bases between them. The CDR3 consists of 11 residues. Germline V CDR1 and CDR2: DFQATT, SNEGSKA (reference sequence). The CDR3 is CSASSNRWQYF. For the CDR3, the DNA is TGCAGTGCTAGCTCTAACCGGTGGCAGTATTTT.

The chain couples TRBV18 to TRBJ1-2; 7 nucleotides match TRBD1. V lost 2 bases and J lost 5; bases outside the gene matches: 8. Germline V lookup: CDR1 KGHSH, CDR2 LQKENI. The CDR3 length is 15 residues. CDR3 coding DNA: TGTGCCAGCTCACCAACTCCTCAGGGGGATTATGGCTACACCTTC. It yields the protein CASSPTPQGDYGYTF.

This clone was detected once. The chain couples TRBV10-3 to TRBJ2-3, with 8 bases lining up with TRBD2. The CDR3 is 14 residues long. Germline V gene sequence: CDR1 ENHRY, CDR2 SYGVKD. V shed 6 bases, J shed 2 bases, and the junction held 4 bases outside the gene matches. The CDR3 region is CAIRAGATTDTQYF. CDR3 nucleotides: TGTGCCATCAGAGCGGGGGCCACCACAGATACGCAGTATTTT.

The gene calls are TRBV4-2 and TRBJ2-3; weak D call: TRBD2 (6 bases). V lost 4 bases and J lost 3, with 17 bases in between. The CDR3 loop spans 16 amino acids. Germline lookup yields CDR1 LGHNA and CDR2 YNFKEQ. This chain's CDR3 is CASSPALGGATDTQYF. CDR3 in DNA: TGTGCCAGCAGCCCGGCTCTCGGGGGAGCAACAGATACGCAGTATTTT.

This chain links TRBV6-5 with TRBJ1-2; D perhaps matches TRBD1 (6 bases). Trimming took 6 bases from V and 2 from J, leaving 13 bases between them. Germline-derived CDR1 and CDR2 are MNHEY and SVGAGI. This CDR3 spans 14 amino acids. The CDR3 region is CASSPPDRNYGYTF. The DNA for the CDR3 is TGTGCCAGCAGCCCCCCTGACAGGAACTATGGCTACACCTTC.

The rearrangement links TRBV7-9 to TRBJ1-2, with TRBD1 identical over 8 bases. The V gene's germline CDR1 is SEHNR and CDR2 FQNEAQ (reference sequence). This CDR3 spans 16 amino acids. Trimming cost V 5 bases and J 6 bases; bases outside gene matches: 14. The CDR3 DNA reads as TGTGCCAGCAGCATGCTCGACAGGGGCAAATCCAATGGCTACACCTTC. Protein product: CASSMLDRGKSNGYTF. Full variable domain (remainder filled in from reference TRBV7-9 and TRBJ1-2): DTGVSQNPRHKITKRGQNVTFRCDPISEHNRLYWYRQTLGQGPEFLTYFQNEAQLEKSRLLSDRFSAERPKGSFSTLEIQRTEQGDSAMYLCASSMLDRGKSNGYTFGSGTRLTVV.

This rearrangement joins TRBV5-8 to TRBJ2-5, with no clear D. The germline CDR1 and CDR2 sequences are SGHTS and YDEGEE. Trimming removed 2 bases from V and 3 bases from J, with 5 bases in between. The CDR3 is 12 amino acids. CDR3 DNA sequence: TGTGCCAGCAGCTTCCCTGAAGAGACCCAGTACTTC. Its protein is CASSFPEETQYF.

The CDR3 region is CASSQVVFSGGAISNEQFF. As DNA, the CDR3 is TGCGCCAGCAGCCAAGTAGTTTTTAGCGGGGGGGCAATATCCAATGAGCAGTTCTTC. V is TRBV4-1 and J is TRBJ2-1, with 11 bases identical to TRBD2. This CDR3 is 19 amino acids long. Per germline, CDR1 MGHRA and CDR2 YSYEKL. The trim removed 1 base at V and 6 bases at J, leaving 14 bases unmatched.

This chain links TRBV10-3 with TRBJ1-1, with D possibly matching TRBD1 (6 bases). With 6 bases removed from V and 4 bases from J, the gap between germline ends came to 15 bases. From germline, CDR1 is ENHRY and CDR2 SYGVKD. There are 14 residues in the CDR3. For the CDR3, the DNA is TGTGCCATCAGCCTACGGGACAAAAGCACTGAAGCTTTCTTT. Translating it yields CAISLRDKSTEAFF.

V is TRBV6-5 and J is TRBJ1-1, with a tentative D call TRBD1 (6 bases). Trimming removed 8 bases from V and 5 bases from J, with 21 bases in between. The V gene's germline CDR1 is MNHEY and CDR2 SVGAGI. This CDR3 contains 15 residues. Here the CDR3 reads CASHPHREYRTEAFF. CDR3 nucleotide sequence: TGTGCCAGCCATCCACACAGGGAATATCGTACTGAAGCTTTCTTT.

DNA of the CDR3: TGTGCCAGCAGCCCAAGGACAGATTCACCCCTCCACTTT. Protein: CASSPRTDSPLHF. V is TRBV4-2 and J is TRBJ1-6, with a tentative D call TRBD1 (6 bases). Trimming took off 4 bases at V and 8 bases at J, with 9 bases between the two ends. The germline V gene has CDR1 LGHNA and CDR2 YNFKEQ. CDR3 length: 13 amino acids.

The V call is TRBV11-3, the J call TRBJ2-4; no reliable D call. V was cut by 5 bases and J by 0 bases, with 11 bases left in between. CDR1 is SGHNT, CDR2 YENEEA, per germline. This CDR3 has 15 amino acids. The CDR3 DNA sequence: TGTGCCAGCAGCGCGAATGATCTAGCCAAAAACATTCAGTACTTC. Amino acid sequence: CASSANDLAKNIQYF.